This T cell receptor beta chain derives from a study of PD-1 blockade in classical Hodgkin lymphoma. This clone was seen just once. What it binds is unknown. Autologous stem cell transplantation was followed by relapse in every patient, and brentuximab vedotin exposure varied. The CDR3 contains 15 residues. Germline loops: CDR1 LGHNA, CDR2 YNFKEQ. V shed 2 bases and J 6 bases; nucleotides not matched to a gene: 5. This table comes from immunoSEQ multiplex PCR, and its TCRdb copy is limited to in-frame clones, with some not included. The table lists about 30,000 clones, around 67% of them singletons. Study-level results: Nivolumab initiated under 1 year post-ASCT led to patient exclusion. The study reported lower baseline TCR diversity in newly diagnosed patients than in healthy donors. Whereas CD4+ TCR diversity had risen significantly by C4D1, CD8+ TCR diversity had not.

The sample consisted of peripheral blood mononuclear cells (PBMCs), taken before the second cycle of nivolumab. The source is a human donor with classical Hodgkin lymphoma. This chain links TRBV4-2 with TRBJ1-5, with 9 bases fitting TRBD1. The CDR3 region is CASSQSQQGAQPQHF. In DNA form, the CDR3 reads TGTGCCAGCAGCCAATCCCAACAGGGGGCTCAGCCCCAGCATTTT.